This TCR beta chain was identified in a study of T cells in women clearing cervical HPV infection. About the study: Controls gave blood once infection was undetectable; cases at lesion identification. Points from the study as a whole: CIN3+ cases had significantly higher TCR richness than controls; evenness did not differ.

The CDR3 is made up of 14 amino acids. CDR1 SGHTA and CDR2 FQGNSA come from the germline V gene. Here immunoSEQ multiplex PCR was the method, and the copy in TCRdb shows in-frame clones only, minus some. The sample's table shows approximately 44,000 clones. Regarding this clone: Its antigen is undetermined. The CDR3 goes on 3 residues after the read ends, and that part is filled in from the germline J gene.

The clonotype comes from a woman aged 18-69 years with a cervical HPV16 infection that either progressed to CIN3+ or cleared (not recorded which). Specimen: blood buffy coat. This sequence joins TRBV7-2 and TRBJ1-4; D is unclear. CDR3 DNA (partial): TGTGCCAGCAGCCTCCGGGGTCAAAATTCACCA. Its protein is CASSLRGQNSP. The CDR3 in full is CASSLRGQNSPLFF.